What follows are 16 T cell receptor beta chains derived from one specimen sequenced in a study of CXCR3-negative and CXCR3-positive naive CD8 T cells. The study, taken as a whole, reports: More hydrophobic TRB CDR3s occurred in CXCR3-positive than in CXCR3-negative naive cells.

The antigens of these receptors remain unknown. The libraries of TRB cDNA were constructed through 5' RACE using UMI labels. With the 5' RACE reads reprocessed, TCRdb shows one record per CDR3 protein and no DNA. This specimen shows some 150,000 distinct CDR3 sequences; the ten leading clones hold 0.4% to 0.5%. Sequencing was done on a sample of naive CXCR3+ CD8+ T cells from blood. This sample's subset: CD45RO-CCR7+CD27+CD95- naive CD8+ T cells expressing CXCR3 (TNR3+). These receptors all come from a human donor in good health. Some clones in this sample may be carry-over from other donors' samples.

This chain's CDR3 is CASSLVVGGITDTQYF. The chain carries TRBV7-2 and TRBJ2-3; TCRdb gives TRBD1 as the D gene, but with no DNA this cannot be confirmed. The CDR3 contains 16 residues. Germline V gene lookup returns CDR1 SGHTA and CDR2 FQGNSA.

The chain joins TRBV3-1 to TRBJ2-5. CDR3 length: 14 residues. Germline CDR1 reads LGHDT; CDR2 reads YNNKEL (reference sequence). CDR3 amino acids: CASSPLSFAETQYF.

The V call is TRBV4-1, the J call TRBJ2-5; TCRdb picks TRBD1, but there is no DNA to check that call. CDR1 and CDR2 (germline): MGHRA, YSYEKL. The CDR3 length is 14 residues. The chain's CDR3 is CASSQVTGLETQYF.

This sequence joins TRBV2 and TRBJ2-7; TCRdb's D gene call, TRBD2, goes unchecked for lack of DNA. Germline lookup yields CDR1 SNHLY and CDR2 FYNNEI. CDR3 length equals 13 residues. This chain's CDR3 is CASRLAGGYEQYF.

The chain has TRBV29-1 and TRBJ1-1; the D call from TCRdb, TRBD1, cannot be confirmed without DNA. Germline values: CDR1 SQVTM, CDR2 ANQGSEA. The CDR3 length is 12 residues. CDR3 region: CSVAGGSTEAFF. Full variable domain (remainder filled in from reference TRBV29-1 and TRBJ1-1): SAVISQKPSRDICQRGTSLTIQCQVDSQVTMMFWYRQQPGQSLTLIATANQGSEATYESGFVIDKFPISRPNLTFSTLTVSNMSPEDSSIYLCSVAGGSTEAFFGQGTRLTVV.

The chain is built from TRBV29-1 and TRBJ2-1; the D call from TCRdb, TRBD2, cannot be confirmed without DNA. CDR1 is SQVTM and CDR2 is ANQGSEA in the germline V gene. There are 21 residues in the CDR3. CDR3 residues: CSGRVGLGQRMTSGGVNEQFF.

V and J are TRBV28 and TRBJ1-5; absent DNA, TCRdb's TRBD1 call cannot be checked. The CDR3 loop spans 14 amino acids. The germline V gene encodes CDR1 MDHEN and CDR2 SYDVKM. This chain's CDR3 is CASGDQGSNQPQHF.

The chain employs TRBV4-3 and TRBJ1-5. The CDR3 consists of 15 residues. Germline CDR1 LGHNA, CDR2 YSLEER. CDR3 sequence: CASSQDSGSNQPQHF.

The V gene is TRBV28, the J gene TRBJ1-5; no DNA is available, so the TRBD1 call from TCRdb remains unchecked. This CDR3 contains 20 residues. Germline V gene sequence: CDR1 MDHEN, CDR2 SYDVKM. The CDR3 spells CASSPPYPYLRDKSNQPQHF.

The CDR3 is CASSYSDLNTEAFF. This rearrangement joins TRBV6-5 to TRBJ1-1. Looked up from germline, CDR1 is MNHEY and CDR2 is SVGAGI. The CDR3 extends over 14 amino acids.

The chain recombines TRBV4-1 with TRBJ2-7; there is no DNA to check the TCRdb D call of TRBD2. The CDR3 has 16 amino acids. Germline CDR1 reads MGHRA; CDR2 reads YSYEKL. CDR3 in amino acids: CASSQGLAGASYEQYF.

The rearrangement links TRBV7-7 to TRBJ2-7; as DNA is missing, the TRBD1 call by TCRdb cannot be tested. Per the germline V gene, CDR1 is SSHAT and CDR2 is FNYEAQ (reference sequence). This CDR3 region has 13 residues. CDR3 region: CASSRQVDYEQYF.

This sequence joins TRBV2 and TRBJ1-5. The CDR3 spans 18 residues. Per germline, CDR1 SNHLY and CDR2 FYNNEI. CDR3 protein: CASSELSPLVHSNQPQHF.

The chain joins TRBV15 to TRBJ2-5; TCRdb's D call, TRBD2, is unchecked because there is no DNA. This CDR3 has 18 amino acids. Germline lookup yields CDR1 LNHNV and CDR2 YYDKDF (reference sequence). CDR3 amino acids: CATSRDHAGLAGLETQYF.

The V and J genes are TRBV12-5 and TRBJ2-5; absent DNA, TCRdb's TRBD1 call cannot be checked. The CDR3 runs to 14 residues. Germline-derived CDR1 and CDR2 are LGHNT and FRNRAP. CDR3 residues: CASGPGQGTETQYF. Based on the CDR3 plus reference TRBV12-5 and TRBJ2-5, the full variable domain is DARVTQTPRHKVTEMGQEVTMRCQPILGHNTVFWYRQTMMQGLELLAYFRNRAPLDDSGMPKDRFSAEMPDATLATLKIQPSEPRDSAVYFCASGPGQGTETQYFGPGTRLLVL.

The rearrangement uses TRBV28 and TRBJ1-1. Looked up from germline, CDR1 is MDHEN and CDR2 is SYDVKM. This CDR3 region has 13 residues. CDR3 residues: CASSLYQATEALF.